This TCR beta chain was documented in a study of T cells in Graves' hyperthyroidism and ophthalmopathy. The CDR3 regions of TCR beta were amplified from RNA transcripts. A set of HTBI primers served as the primers for a first-round RT-PCR of the TCR CDR3. Each CDR3 protein is one row after TCRdb ran MiXCR on the multiplex PCR reads. Of some 460,000 distinct CDR3 sequences in the sample, 15% to 17% were seen once. The CDR3 runs to 13 residues. Germline values: CDR1 SQVTM, CDR2 ANQGSEA. The ends lost 7 bases at V and 4 bases at J; junction bases unmatched: 4. This clonotype was counted many times. The PBMCs had their origin in 10 ml of fresh peripheral blood.

The sample taken for sequencing was blood. This TCR came from a woman younger than 35 with Graves' hyperthyroidism. The chain is built from TRBV29-1 and TRBJ2-1; TRBD1 aligns across 10 bases. CDR3 residues: CSARTGGYNEQFF. CDR3 in DNA: TGCAGCGCTCGGACAGGGGGTTACAATGAGCAGTTCTTC.